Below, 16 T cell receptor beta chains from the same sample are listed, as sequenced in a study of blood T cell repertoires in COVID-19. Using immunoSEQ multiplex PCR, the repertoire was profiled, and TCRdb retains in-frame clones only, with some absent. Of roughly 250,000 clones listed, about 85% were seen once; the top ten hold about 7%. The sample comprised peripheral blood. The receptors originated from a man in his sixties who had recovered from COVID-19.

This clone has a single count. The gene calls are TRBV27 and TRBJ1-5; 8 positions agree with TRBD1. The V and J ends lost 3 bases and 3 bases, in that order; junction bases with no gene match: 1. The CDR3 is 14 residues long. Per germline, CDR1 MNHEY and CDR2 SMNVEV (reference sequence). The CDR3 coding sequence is TGTGCCAGCAGTTTTCAGGGGGCCAATCAGCCCCAGCATTTT. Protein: CASSFQGANQPQHF.

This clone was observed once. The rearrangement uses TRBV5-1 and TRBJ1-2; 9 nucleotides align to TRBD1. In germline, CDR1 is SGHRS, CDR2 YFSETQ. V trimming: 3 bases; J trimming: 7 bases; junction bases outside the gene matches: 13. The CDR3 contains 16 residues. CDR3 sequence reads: CASSSESRDRESGYTF. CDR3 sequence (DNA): TGCGCCAGCAGCTCGGAATCCCGGGACAGGGAGAGTGGCTACACCTTC.

This CDR3 is CASSEGTSGVLYNEQFF. The CDR3 nucleotides are TGTGCCAGCAGTGAAGGGACTAGCGGGGTCTTATACAATGAGCAGTTCTTC. The chain recombines TRBV28 with TRBJ2-1; 13 bases line up with TRBD2. The germline CDR1 and CDR2 sequences are MDHEN and SYDVKM. This CDR3 has 17 amino acids. J lost 4 bases, V lost 5 bases, and 8 bases had no gene match.

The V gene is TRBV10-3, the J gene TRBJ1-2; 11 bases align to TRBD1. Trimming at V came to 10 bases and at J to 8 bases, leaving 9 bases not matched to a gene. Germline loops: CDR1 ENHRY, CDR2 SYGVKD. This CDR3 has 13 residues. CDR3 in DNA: TGTGCCACACGGGACAGGGGGGTCGAGGGCTACACCTTC. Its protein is CATRDRGVEGYTF.

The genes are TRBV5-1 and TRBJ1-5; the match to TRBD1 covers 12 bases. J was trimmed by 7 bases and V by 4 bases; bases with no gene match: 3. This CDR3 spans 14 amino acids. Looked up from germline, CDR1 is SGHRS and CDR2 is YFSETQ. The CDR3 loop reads CASSPGQGAQPQHF. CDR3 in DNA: TGCGCCAGCAGCCCGGGACAGGGGGCCCAGCCCCAGCATTTT.

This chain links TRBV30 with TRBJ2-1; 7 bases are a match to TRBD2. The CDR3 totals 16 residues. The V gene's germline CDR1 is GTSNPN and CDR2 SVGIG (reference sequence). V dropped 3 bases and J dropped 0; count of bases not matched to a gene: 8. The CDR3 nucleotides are TGTGCCTGGAGCGGACGAACGGGGGGCTCCTACAATGAGCAGTTCTTC. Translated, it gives CAWSGRTGGSYNEQFF.

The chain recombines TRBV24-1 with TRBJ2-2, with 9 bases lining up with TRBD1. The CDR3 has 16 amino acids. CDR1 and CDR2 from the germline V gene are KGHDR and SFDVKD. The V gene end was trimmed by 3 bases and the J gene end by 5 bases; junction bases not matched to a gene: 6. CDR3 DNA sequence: TGTGCCACCAGTGATATCGGGACAGGGTCTACCGGGGAGCTGTTTTTT. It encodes CATSDIGTGSTGELFF.

The CDR3 is CASTPQGGYEKLFF. For the CDR3, the DNA is TGCGCCAGCACCCCCCAGGGTGGGTACGAAAAACTGTTTTTT. The chain is built from TRBV10-2 and TRBJ1-4; D is possibly TRBD1 (5 bases). The CDR3 is 14 amino acids. Per the germline V gene, CDR1 is WSHSY and CDR2 is SAAADI. The V end was cut by 7 bases, the J end by 8 bases, with 17 bases between.

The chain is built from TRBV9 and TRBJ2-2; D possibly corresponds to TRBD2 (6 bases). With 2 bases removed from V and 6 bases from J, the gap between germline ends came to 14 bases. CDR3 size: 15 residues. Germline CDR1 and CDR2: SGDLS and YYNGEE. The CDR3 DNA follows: TGTGCCAGCAGCGTTCGTGGGGGGTCCGCCGGGGAGCTGTTTTTT. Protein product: CASSVRGGSAGELFF. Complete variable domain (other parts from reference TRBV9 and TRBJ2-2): DSGVTQTPKHLITATGQRVTLRCSPRSGDLSVYWYQQSLDQGLQFLIQYYNGEERAKGNILERFSAQQFPDLHSELNLSSLELGDSALYFCASSVRGGSAGELFFGEGSRLTVL.

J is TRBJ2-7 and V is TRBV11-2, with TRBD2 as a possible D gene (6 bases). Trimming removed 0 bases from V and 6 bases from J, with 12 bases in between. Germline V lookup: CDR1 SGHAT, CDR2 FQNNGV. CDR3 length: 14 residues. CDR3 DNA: TGTGCCAGCAGCTTAGACCCTAGCGCGGTCGAGCAGTACTTC. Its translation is CASSLDPSAVEQYF.

CDR3 sequence reads: CASGGGYEQYF. The CDR3 nucleotides are TGTGCCAGCGGGGGGGGCTACGAGCAGTACTTC. This chain links TRBV25-1 with TRBJ2-7, with 7 bases identical to TRBD2. This CDR3 spans 11 amino acids. J was trimmed by 3 bases and V by 8 bases; bases with no gene match: 1. Germline CDR1 is MGHDK and CDR2 is SYGVNS.

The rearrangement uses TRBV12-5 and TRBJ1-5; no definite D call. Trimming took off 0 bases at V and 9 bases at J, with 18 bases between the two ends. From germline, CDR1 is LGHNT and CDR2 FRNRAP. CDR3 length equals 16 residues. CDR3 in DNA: TGTGCTAGTGGTTTGGTACTAGACATTTCCCCGATGCCCCAGCATTTT. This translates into CASGLVLDISPMPQHF.

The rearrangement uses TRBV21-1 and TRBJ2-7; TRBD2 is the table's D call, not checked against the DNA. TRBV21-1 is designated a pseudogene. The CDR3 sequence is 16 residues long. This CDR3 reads CASSKDTAGTKYEQYV. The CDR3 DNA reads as TGTGCCAGCAGCAAAGACACCGCCGGGACTAAGTACGAGCAGTACGTC.

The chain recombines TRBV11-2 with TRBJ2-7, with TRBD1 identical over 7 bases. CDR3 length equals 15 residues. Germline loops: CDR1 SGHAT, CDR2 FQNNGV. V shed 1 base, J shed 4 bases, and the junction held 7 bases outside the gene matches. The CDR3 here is CASSLGAGGRYEQYV. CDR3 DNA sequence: TGTGCCAGCAGCTTAGGGGCAGGGGGAAGGTACGAGCAGTACGTC.

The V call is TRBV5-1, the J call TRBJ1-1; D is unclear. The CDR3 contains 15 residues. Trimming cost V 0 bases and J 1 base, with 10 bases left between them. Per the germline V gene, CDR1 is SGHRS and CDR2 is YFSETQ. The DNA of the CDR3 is TGCGCCAGCAGCTTGGCTCGCACTAAGAACACTGAAGCTTTCTTT. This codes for CASSLARTKNTEAFF.

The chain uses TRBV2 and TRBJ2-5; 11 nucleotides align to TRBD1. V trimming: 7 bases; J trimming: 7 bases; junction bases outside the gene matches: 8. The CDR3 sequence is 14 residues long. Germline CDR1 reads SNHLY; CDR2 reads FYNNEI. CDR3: CASTGTGGFVTQYF. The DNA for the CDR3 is TGTGCCAGCACTGGGACAGGGGGTTTTGTGACCCAGTACTTC.